The present T cell receptor (beta chain) was sequenced within a study of graft-versus-host responses after intestinal transplantation. The study, taken as a whole, reports: The study associated peak circulating GvH clone levels with early post-transplant HvG declines.

Points on this clone: Its antigen is unidentified.

Graft tissue was processed to release intraepithelial and lamina propria lymphocytes. Method: immunoSEQ multiplex PCR; TCRdb's copy keeps in-frame clones and lacks some. In the table there are several thousand clones, roughly 75% of which are singletons. The V gene's germline CDR1 is SNHLY and CDR2 FYNNEI. The ends were cut back, 6 bases at V and 5 bases at J, with 16 bases in the middle. CDR3 length: 14 residues. The receptor comes from a human patient who received an intestinal transplant, so some T cells may come from the graft donor. This chain joins TRBV2 and TRBJ2-5, with a tentative D call TRBD2 (5 bases). The starting material was ileum tissue, obtained approximately 230 days after intestinal transplant. The CDR3 DNA sequence: TGTGCCAGCAGAGATACTAGTTTGGACGAGACCCAGTACTTC. Residues: CASRDTSLDETQYF.